This is a list of T cell receptor beta chains from one sample in a study of OX40 agonist ivuxolimab in advanced cancers. Using immunoSEQ multiplex PCR, the repertoire was profiled, and TCRdb retains in-frame clones only, with some absent. The table has around 38,000 clones, roughly 82% seen once. The specimen comprised CD4+ or CD8+ T cells sorted from blood, sampled in a trial of the OX40 agonist ivuxolimab. The receptors originated from an adult with an advanced solid tumor such as melanoma, head and neck, liver or kidney cancer. Both conserved end residues are part of each CDR3. D genes are given only for firm matches. Clone size, where shown, is once, few, many, or a class for clones that have expanded.

TRBJ1-6 few . TRBV7-2 TGTGCCAGCAGCCGACCGGGCTATAATTCACCCCTCCACTTT CASSRPGYNSPLHF
TRBJ2-3 . TRBD1 TRBV5-6 TGTGCCAGCAGCCTTCGGACAGGGTTGTTCGCGGATACGCAGTATTTT CASSLRTGLFADTQYF
TRBJ2-7 . . TRBV5-1 TGCGCCAGCAGCTTGGGGCCGGGTAGCGGTTCCTACGAGCAGTACTTC CASSLGPGSGSYEQYF
TRBJ2-7 . TRBD2 TRBV4-1 TGCGCCAGCAGCCAAGATCTGTGGACTAGCAGCTCCTACGAGCAGTACTTC CASSQDLWTSSSYEQYF
TRBJ2-5 . TRBD2 TRBV4-2 TGTGCCAGCAGCCTCGGGAGGGGGGACCAAGAGACCCAGTACTTC CASSLGRGDQETQYF
TRBJ2-7 . . TRBV10-1 TGCGCCAGCAGTGAGGTTGTCCACGAGCAGTACTTC CASSEVVHEQYF
TRBJ2-3 . . TRBV2 TGTGCCAGCAGGGTTTCCGCAGATACGCAGTATTTT CASRVSADTQYF
TRBJ2-7 . TRBD2 TRBV7-2 TGTGCCAGCAGCTTCCGGGAGGGCCCCTACGAGCAGTACTTC CASSFREGPYEQYF
TRBJ2-7 . TRBD1 TRBV5-6 TGTGCCAGCAGCGGGACAGGTTACGAGCAGTACTTC CASSGTGYEQYF
TRBJ2-7 . TRBD2 TRBV6-5 TGTGCCAGCAGTTACCTACTCGGGGGGGTTTACGAGCAGTACTTC CASSYLLGGVYEQYF
TRBJ2-1 few . TRBV15 TGTGCCACCAGCAGAGGGGGCCTGAGCTCCTACAATGAGCAGTTCTTC CATSRGGLSSYNEQFF
TRBJ1-2 few TRBD1 TRBV9 TGTGCCAGCAGCGTATTAGGGGGCGGCTACACCTTC CASSVLGGGYTF
TRBJ1-1 . TRBD1 TRBV7-8 TGTGCCAGCAGCAGGTGGGACAGGGGCGCGAACACTGAAGCTTTCTTT CASSRWDRGANTEAFF
TRBJ1-1 . . TRBV9 TGTGCCAGCAGCGTAGAGGGGTTCACTGAAGCTTTCTTT CASSVEGFTEAFF
TRBJ1-2 . . TRBV5-1 TGCGCCAGCAGCGTGGCGGGGGGGCTAGGAGATGGCTACACCTTC CASSVAGGLGDGYTF
TRBJ2-7 . . TRBV12-5 TGTGCTAGTGGTCCAAGCGGTAACTCCTACGAGCAGTACTTC CASGPSGNSYEQYF
TRBJ2-1 once . TRBV12-5 TGTGCTAGTGCCCTCCCGGGACTCGCTGATGAGCAGTTCTTC CASALPGLADEQFF
TRBJ1-5 . TRBD1 TRBV10-3 TGTGCCATCAGTGACCATACAGGGGCGAGGGGCAATCAGCCCCAGCATTTT CAISDHTGARGNQPQHF
TRBJ1-3 . . TRBV7-6 TGTGCCAGCAGCTCCCTCGGAGGGGCTTCTGGAAACACCATATATTTT CASSSLGGASGNTIYF
TRBJ1-1 once . TRBV19 TGTGCCAGTAGTATTTTGGGGGCTGAAGCTTTCTTT CASSILGAEAFF
TRBJ1-4 . TRBD1 TRBV5-1 TGCGCCAGCAGCTTGGCTGGACAGGGGAATGAAAAACTGTTTTTT CASSLAGQGNEKLFF
TRBJ2-3 . TRBD1 TRBV29-1 TGCAGCGTTGAAGGGGGCAGGGGGCTAACAGATACGCAGTATTTT CSVEGGRGLTDTQYF
TRBJ1-3 . . TRBV29-1 TGCAGCGCTTCTCCGATCTCCTCTGGAAACACCATATATTTT CSASPISSGNTIYF
TRBJ2-1 few TRBD2 TRBV7-2 TGTGCCAGCGCGCGGGAGGTCAATGAGCAGTTCTTC CASAREVNEQFF
TRBJ1-3 once . TRBV5-1 TGCGCCAGCAGGGACAGTAGCTCTGGAAACACCATATATTTT CASRDSSSGNTIYF
TRBJ2-7 few . TRBV27 TGTGCCAGCAGTCCCCTTCGAAGCGGGCCTACCTACGAGCAGTACTTC CASSPLRSGPTYEQYF